The 15 T cell receptor beta chains below were found in one sample sequenced in a study of T-cell memory formation after mild COVID-19. TCRdb fed the 5' RACE reads into MiXCR, producing one record per CDR3 protein. The sample shows roughly 560,000 distinct CDR3 sequences, approximately 20% of them seen only once. Sequencing was performed on PBMCs or a T cell subset sorted from them (not recorded which). Every receptor here comes from an adult woman who had mild COVID-19 (a few samples of this study predate the infection). Cell type and time point are not known.

The V and J genes are TRBV19 and TRBJ2-5; 11 nucleotides agree with TRBD2. Germline CDR1 reads LNHDA; CDR2 reads SQIVND (reference sequence). The CDR3 runs to 15 residues. Germline trimming cut 1 base from V and 2 bases from J; bases unmatched to any gene: 0. CDR3 nucleotide sequence: TGTGCCAGTAGTATAGGACTAGCGGGGCAAGAGACCCAGTACTTC. It yields the protein CASSIGLAGQETQYF.

The rearrangement joins TRBV12-3 or TRBV12-4 to TRBJ2-5; D is undetermined. The CDR3 sequence is 12 residues long. Between the trimmed V and J ends, which lost 8 bases and 3 bases, there was a span of 10 bases. The CDR3, as DNA: TGTGCCAGCGCCATTCATGAAGAGACCCAGTACTTC. Translation gives CASAIHEETQYF.

This clonotype was recorded many times. This sequence joins TRBV23-1 and TRBJ2-6; the match to TRBD1 covers 7 bases. TRBV23-1 is assigned to the ORF class and has an uncertain function. This CDR3 has 20 amino acids. The V gene end was trimmed by 8 bases and the J gene end by 2 bases; junction bases not matched to a gene: 21. The CDR3, as DNA: TGCGCCAGCCGTCCGACTAAAGGACAGGATTATGTCGCTGGGGCCAACGTCCTGACTTTC. Translation: CASRPTKGQDYVAGANVLTF.

V and J are TRBV7-6 and TRBJ1-1; D remains ambiguous. V dropped 4 bases and J dropped 1 base, with 13 bases sitting between them. Germline V gene data show CDR1 as SGHVS and CDR2 as FNYEAQ. The CDR3 runs to 15 residues. CDR3 DNA: TGTGCCAGCAGCTCGGACCGATTGCGGAACACTGAAGCTTTCTTT. Its protein is CASSSDRLRNTEAFF.

The chain couples TRBV4-3 to TRBJ2-7; 11 bases map to TRBD1. The germline V gene encodes CDR1 LGHNA and CDR2 YSLEER. V was clipped by 0 bases and J by 4 bases; unmatched bases: 8. This CDR3 contains 17 residues. CDR3 sequence: CASSQDRWTGGVYEQYF. The DNA of the CDR3 is TGCGCCAGCAGCCAAGATAGGTGGACAGGGGGCGTTTACGAGCAGTACTTC.

This rearrangement joins TRBV4-1 to TRBJ1-1, with D tentatively TRBD1 (6 bases). V lost 0 bases and J lost 12, with 14 bases in between. Germline V gene lookup returns CDR1 MGHRA and CDR2 YSYEKL. The CDR3 runs to 13 residues. Here the CDR3 DNA reads TGCGCCAGCAGCCAAGATCTGAAGGGGGGACCTTTCTTT. Its translation: CASSQDLKGGPFF.

The chain couples TRBV19 to TRBJ2-7; D gene unclear. V lost 0 bases and J 6 bases, leaving 15 bases between the germline ends. The germline gives CDR1 LNHDA, CDR2 SQIVND (reference sequence). The CDR3 is 15 amino acids. CDR3 amino acids: CASSIDNSRVGEQYF. The CDR3 coding sequence is TGTGCCAGTAGTATAGATAATTCACGAGTGGGCGAGCAGTACTTC.

This clonotype turned up a few times. V and J are TRBV7-8 and TRBJ1-1; D is undetermined. CDR1 is SGHVS and CDR2 is FQNEAQ in the germline V gene. V was cut by 5 bases and J by 0 bases, with 7 bases left in between. This CDR3 is built from 13 residues. The CDR3 DNA reads as TGTGCCAGCAGCCCCTTTTTGAACACTGAAGCTTTCTTT. The encoded protein is CASSPFLNTEAFF. Full variable domain (missing parts from reference TRBV7-8 and TRBJ1-1): GAGVSQSPRYKVAKRGQDVALRCDPISGHVSLFWYQQALGQGPEFLTYFQNEAQLDKSGLPSDRFFAERPEGSVSTLKIQRTQQEDSAVYLCASSPFLNTEAFFGQGTRLTVV.

This sequence joins TRBV11-2 and TRBJ2-1; D gene unclear. CDR1 SGHAT and CDR2 FQNNGV come from the germline V gene. Trimming took off 6 bases at V and 9 bases at J, with 9 bases between the two ends. The CDR3 runs 11 residues. CDR3 protein: CASRGRGEQFF. The CDR3 coding sequence is TGTGCCAGCAGAGGTCGAGGTGAGCAGTTCTTC.

J is TRBJ2-5 and V is TRBV11-2; the match to TRBD2 covers 10 bases. CDR1 and CDR2 (germline): SGHAT, FQNNGV. V shed 2 bases and J 2 bases; nucleotides not matched to a gene: 8. This CDR3 has 17 amino acids. DNA of the CDR3: TGTGCCAGCAGCTTAAAATTTGGGACTAGCGAGCAAGAGACCCAGTACTTC. As protein: CASSLKFGTSEQETQYF.

This clonotype was detected a few times. The CDR3 loop reads CATSDPRVAGARETQYF. The CDR3 region has the DNA TGTGCCACCAGTGACCCTAGGGTAGCGGGAGCACGAGAGACCCAGTACTTC. The chain uses TRBV24-1 and TRBJ2-5; 9 nucleotides align to TRBD2. There are 17 residues in the CDR3. Per germline, CDR1 KGHDR and CDR2 SFDVKD. Trimming at V came to 4 bases and at J to 4 bases, leaving 12 bases not matched to a gene.

The chain links TRBV20-1 to TRBJ1-1, with unresolved D. Germline CDR1 reads DFQATT; CDR2 reads SNEGSKA (reference sequence). This CDR3 contains 12 residues. V was cut by 5 bases and J by 0 bases, with 7 bases left in between. The CDR3 loop is CSAPVLNTEAFF. For the CDR3, the DNA is TGCAGTGCTCCAGTTTTGAACACTGAAGCTTTCTTT.

This chain joins TRBV5-1 and TRBJ2-1; 9 positions agree with TRBD2. Germline assignment: CDR1 SGHRS and CDR2 YFSETQ. Trimming cost V 0 bases and J 10 bases; bases outside gene matches: 11. The CDR3 is 16 residues long. CDR3 nucleotides: TGCGCCAGCAGCTTGGAAGGGACAGCCCTAGCGGGAGAGCAGTTCTTC. It translates to CASSLEGTALAGEQFF.

This clonotype was observed many times. V usage is TRBV25-1 and J usage is TRBJ2-2, with TRBD1 identical over 7 bases. Germline V CDR1 and CDR2: MGHDK, SYGVNS. The CDR3 spans 21 residues. V shed 3 bases, J shed 0 bases, and the junction held 19 bases outside the gene matches. The CDR3 spells CASSDLRSGVLQGTNTGELFF. CDR3 nucleotide sequence: TGTGCCAGCAGTGACCTTCGGTCCGGGGTCCTACAGGGGACGAACACCGGGGAGCTGTTTTTT.

There are a few counts of this clonotype. The gene calls are TRBV5-1 and TRBJ2-5; possible D gene TRBD1, 5 bases. Trimming took off 6 bases at V and 0 bases at J, with 12 bases between the two ends. This CDR3 is built from 14 residues. Germline assignment: CDR1 SGHRS and CDR2 YFSETQ. CDR3 sequence reads: CASNWKGDQETQYF. DNA for the CDR3: TGCGCCAGCAATTGGAAAGGGGACCAAGAGACCCAGTACTTC.